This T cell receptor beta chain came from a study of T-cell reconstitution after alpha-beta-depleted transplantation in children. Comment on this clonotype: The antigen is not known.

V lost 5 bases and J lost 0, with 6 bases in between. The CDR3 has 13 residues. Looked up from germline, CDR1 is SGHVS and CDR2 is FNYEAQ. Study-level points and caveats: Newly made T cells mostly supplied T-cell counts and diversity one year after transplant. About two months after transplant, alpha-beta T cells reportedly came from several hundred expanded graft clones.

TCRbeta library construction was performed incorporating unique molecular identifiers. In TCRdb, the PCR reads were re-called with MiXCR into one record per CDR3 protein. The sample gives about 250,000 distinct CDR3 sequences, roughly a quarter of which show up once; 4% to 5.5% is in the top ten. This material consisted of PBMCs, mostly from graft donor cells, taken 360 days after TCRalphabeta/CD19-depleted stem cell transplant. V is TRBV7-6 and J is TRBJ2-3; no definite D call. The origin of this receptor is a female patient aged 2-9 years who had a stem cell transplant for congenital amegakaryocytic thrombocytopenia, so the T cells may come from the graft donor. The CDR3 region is CASSGWSTDTQYF. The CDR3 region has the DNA TGTGCCAGCAGCGGATGGAGCACAGATACGCAGTATTTT.